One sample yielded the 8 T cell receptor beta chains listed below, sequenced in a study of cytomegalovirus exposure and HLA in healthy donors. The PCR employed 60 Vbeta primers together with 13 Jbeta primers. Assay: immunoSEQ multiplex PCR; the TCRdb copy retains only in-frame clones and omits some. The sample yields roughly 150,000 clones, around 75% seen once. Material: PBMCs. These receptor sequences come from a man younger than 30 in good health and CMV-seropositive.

CDR3 nucleotides: TGTGCCAGCAGCTTCACGGGACTAGCGGACCAAGAGACCCAGTACTTC. Residues: CASSFTGLADQETQYF. This chain uses TRBV5-4 with TRBJ2-5; 11 positions agree with TRBD2. The CDR3 length is 16 residues. V lost 2 bases, J lost 0 bases, and 3 bases stayed unmatched. The V gene's germline CDR1 is SGHNT and CDR2 YYREEE (reference sequence).

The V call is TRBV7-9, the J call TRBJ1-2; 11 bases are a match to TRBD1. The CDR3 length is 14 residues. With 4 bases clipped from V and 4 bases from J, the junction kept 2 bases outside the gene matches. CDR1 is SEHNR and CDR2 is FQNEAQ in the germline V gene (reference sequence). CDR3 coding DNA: TGTGCCAGCAGCTGGGACAGGGGGAGCTATGGCTACACCTTC. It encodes CASSWDRGSYGYTF.

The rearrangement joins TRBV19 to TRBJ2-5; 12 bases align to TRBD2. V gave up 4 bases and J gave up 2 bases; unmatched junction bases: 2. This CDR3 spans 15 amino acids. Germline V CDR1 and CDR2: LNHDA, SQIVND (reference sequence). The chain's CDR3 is CASSRTSGAQETQYF. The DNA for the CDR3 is TGTGCCAGTAGTAGGACTAGCGGGGCACAAGAGACCCAGTACTTC. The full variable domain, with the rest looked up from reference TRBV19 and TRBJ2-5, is DGGITQSPKYLFRKEGQNVTLSCEQNLNHDAMYWYRQDPGQGLRLIYYSQIVNDFQKGDIAEGYSVSREKKESFPLTVTSAQKNPTAFYLCASSRTSGAQETQYFGPGTRLLVL.

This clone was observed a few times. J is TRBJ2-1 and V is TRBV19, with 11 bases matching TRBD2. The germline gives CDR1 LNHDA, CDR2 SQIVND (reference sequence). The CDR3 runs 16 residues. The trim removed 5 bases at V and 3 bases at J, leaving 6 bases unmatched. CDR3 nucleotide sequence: TGTGCCAGTAGTGTTGGACTAGCGGGCATCTACAATGAGCAGTTCTTC. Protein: CASSVGLAGIYNEQFF.

In DNA form, the CDR3 reads TGTGCCAGCAGCCCCGGGACTAGCGAAGCCGGGGAGCTGTTTTTT. As protein: CASSPGTSEAGELFF. The chain recombines TRBV6-5 with TRBJ2-2; the match to TRBD2 covers 10 bases. The CDR3 contains 15 residues. After removal of 6 bases from V and 6 bases from J, the junction contained 7 bases not matched to a gene. In germline, CDR1 is MNHEY, CDR2 SVGAGI.

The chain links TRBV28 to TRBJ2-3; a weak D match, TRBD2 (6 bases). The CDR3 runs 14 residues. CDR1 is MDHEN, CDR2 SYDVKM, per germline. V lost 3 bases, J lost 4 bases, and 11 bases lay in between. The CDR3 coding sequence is TGTGCCAGCAGTTTCGCGGGGCCTTCAGATACGCAGTATTTT. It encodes CASSFAGPSDTQYF.

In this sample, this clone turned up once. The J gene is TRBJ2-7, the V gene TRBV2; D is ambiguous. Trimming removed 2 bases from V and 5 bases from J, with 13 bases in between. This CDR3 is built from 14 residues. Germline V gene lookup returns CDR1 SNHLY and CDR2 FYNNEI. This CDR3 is CASSEPESFHEQYV. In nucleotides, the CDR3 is TGTGCCAGCAGTGAACCGGAGAGTTTCCACGAGCAGTACGTC.

CDR3 nucleotides: TGTGCCAGCAGCGTAGGATCCAGGGACCTAGCGGAGACCCAGTACTTC. It specifies CASSVGSRDLAETQYF. This chain uses TRBV9 with TRBJ2-5; tentatively, D is TRBD2 (6 bases). CDR1 and CDR2 (germline): SGDLS, YYNGEE. The CDR3 is 16 residues long. V lost 0 bases to trimming and J lost 5 bases, with 17 bases between them.